The entry below describes one T cell receptor beta chain. Its antigen is unknown. It has no much larger one-base neighbor in the sample; base qualities were not kept. The source of the sample is a study of graft-versus-host responses after intestinal transplantation (dated by TCRdb to 2020 to 2022). As for the study more broadly: The transplants that recipients got were multivisceral, liver-intestinal, or isolated intestinal. Every recipient was given anti-thymocyte globulin induction, then maintenance tacrolimus and steroids for roughly three years. Graft-versus-host and host-versus-graft alloreactive T cell clones were tracked in the graft, circulation and bone marrow after intestinal transplantation using bulk TCR-beta CDR3 sequencing. To identify alloreactive clones, pre-transplant mixed lymphocyte reaction products were sequenced and then compared with unstimulated pre-transplant donor and recipient T cells. Of the 20 to 25 intestinal transplant recipients enrolled in the cohort, one of whom was a retransplant, a few patients without pretransplant specimens were excluded. Donor T cell macrochimerism was defined as a peak of at least 4% donor T cells among recipient peripheral blood mononuclear cells. Rather than being sequenced by the commercial service, samples from a few later patients were sequenced in-house on an Illumina MiSeq and processed with MiXCR.

Trimming takes 0 bases from V and 1 base from J, and the germline ends sit 9 bases apart. From the cysteine up to the phenylalanine, the CDR3 has a length of 15 residues. Of the read, only the CDR3 DNA is kept; its 45 bases are in frame from base 1. Reading the germline V gene gives CDR1 SGHVS and CDR2 FQNEAQ. This specimen's time point label, per the study, means: cells obtained before transplantation from donor or recipient. CD3+CD4+ and CD3+CD8+ populations were FACS-sorted from unstimulated pre-transplant donor and recipient cells taken from spleen or lymph nodes. Summary of the overall study and its limitations: High GvH to HvG T cell clonal ratios were observed in the allografts of patients with donor T cell macrochimerism. Peak levels of circulating GvH clones were associated with declines in HvG clones early after transplant. GvH clones were detected in recipient bone marrow, and some of these GvH clones were observed earlier in ileal mucosa or blood, consistent with an intestinal mucosal origin. The conclusions were limited by the relatively low number and heterogeneity of the intestinal transplant patients.

Library preparation was by the immunoSEQ multiplex PCR assay. For most patients, genomic DNA was isolated with the Qiagen DNeasy Blood and Tissue Kit and shipped frozen to Adaptive Biotechnologies for TCR sequencing. High-throughput TCR-beta CDR3 sequencing of genomic DNA from most patients was performed by Adaptive Biotechnologies. For the original study's pipeline: Adaptive's ImmunoSEQ software supplied the TCR sequencing data for 15 to 20 patients, while MiXCR and VDJtools were used to process a few other patients. CD4 versus CD8 sorting errors were corrected by removing sequences found in both subsets at a frequency ratio below 5:1. CDR3 nucleotide sequences shared by donor and recipient were removed because the origin of these sequences could not be assigned. Alloreactive clones required at least 2-fold expansion over unstimulated cells and minimum CFSE-low frequency of 0.002% (template counts) or 0.001% (read counts). Mappable clones were those detected in sequenced pre-transplant spleen, lymph node, or MLR CFSE-low populations of the donor or recipient. The cumulative frequency of alloreactive clones was calculated as a percentage of all sequences, weighted by copy number. TCRdb took over this immuneACCESS table, retaining in-frame rearrangements with V and J assigned. Such tables are incomplete; in checked studies, under half of the missing clones stem from an unresolved V gene, and the remainder is unexplained. V and J calls and clone size are given by that table; D and trimming were obtained from the DNA. A total of around 100,000 clones appear in this sample, 93% of them only once. Clones ranked in the top ten supply around 1% of the sample.

The sample here was unstimulated CD8+ T cells sorted from spleen or lymph node cells, taken before transplant. The chain couples TRBV7-8 to TRBJ1-1; the D gene cannot be named for sure. This sequence was found in a human donor who was the organ donor for an intestinal transplant. The DNA reads TGTGCCAGCAGCTTAGCGCTACAACCGAACACTGAAGCTTTCTTT. Translated, it reads CASSLALQPNTEAFF.